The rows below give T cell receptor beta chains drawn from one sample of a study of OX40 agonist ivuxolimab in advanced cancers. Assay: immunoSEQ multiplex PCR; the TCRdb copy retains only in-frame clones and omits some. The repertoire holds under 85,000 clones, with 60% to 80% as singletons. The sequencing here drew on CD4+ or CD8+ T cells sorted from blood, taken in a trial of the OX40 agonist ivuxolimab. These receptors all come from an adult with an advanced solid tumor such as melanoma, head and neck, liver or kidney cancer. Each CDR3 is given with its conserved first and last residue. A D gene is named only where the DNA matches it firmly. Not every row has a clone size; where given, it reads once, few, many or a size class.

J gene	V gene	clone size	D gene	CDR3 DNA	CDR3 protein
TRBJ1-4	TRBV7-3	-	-	TGTGCCAGCAGCTTAATATCGGGGGTAGGAAAACTGTTTTTT	CASSLISGVGKLFF
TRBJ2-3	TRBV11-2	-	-	TGTGCCAGCAGCTCGCCCAGGTACAGCACAGATACGCAGTATTTT	CASSSPRYSTDTQYF
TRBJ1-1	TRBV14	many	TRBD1	TGTGCCAGCAGCCAACCATCACCGACAGGGGCCCTTGAAGCTTTCTTT	CASSQPSPTGALEAFF
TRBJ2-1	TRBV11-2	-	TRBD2	TGTGCCAGCACCACGGTCAGGGGCGGGAGCGGGAGCTCCTACAATGAGCAGTTCTTC	CASTTVRGGSGSSYNEQFF
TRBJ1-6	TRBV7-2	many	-	TGTGCCAGCAGCTTAATGGGGAGGGATAATTCACCCCTCCACTTT	CASSLMGRDNSPLHF
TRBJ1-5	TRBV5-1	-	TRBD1	TGCGCCAGCAGCTTACAGGGGAACGGTCAGCCCCAGCATTTT	CASSLQGNGQPQHF
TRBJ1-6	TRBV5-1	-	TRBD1	TGCGCCAGCAGCTTGTCCCTGGACAGGGGGCATTCACCCCTCCACTTT	CASSLSLDRGHSPLHF
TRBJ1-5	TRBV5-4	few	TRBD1	TGTGCCAGCAGCTCGGGGACAGGAGGGGATCAGCCCCAGCATTTT	CASSSGTGGDQPQHF
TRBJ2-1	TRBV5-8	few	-	TGTGCCAGCAGCTTTGGCGCGACTCGGTACAATGAGCAGTTCTTC	CASSFGATRYNEQFF
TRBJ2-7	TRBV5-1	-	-	TGCGCCAGCAGCTTGGAGGCAATCTCCTACGAGCAGTACTTC	CASSLEAISYEQYF
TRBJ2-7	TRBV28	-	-	TGTGCCAGCACCCAAGGTTGGGGGGCAAGGGAGCAGTACTTC	CASTQGWGAREQYF
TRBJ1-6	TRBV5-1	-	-	TGCGCCAGCAGCTTGGGACACCGAGACAGCAAGAATTCACCCCTCCACTTT	CASSLGHRDSKNSPLHF
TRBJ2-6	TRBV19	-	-	TGTGCCAGTAGTATTTTTTCCTCTGGGGCCAACGTCCTGACTTTC	CASSIFSSGANVLTF
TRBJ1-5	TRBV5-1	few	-	TGCGCCAGCAGCTTGACATCATCAGGGAGCAATCAGCCCCAGCATTTT	CASSLTSSGSNQPQHF
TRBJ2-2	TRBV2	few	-	TGTGCCAGCAACCAACAGGGGAGGACCGGGGAGCTGTTTTTT	CASNQQGRTGELFF
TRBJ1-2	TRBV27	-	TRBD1	TGTGCCAGCAGTTTATCGACAGGGGGCGCCTCGAGGGGCTACACCTTC	CASSLSTGGASRGYTF
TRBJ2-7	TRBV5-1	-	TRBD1	TGCGCCAGCAGCCCGTTACTTGGACAGGGGAAAACCTACGAGCAGTACTTC	CASSPLLGQGKTYEQYF
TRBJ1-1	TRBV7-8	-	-	TGTGCCAGCAGCTTTGGACAGTCGAACACTGAAGCTTTCTTT	CASSFGQSNTEAFF
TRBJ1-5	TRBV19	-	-	TGTGCCAGTAGTCCGACCGAAGCTCAGCCCCAGCATTTT	CASSPTEAQPQHF
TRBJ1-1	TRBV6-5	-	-	TGTGCCAGCATCTCACGCGGCAGGGCGAACACTGAAGCTTTCTTT	CASISRGRANTEAFF
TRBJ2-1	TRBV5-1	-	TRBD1	TGCGCCAGCAGCCCGGATGGACAGGGTAATGAGCAGTTCTTC	CASSPDGQGNEQFF
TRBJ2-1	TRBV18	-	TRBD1	TGTGCCAGCTCACCTGGGACAGTTTCCTACAATGAGCAGTTCTTC	CASSPGTVSYNEQFF
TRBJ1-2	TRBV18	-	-	TGTGCCAGCTCACTCCAGACGGGCGACTACACCTTC	CASSLQTGDYTF
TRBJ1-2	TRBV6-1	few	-	TGTGCCGCCACAACTAACTATGGCTACACCTTC	CAATTNYGYTF
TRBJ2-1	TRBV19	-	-	TGTGCCAGTTCCCAGCTGTCGGTCAACAATGAGCAGTTCTTC	CASSQLSVNNEQFF
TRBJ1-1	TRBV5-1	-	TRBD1	TGCGCCAGCAGCCCTAGACAGGGGGGCACTGAAGCTTTCTTT	CASSPRQGGTEAFF
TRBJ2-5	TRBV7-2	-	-	TGTGCCAGCAGCTTAGGTTACCAAGAGACCCAGTACTTC	CASSLGYQETQYF
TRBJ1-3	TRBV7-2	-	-	TGTGCCAGCAGCTTACTATCCGGAAACACCATATATTTT	CASSLLSGNTIYF
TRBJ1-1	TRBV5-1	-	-	TGCGCCAGCAGAGATCGGACAGCGAACACTGAAGCTTTCTTT	CASRDRTANTEAFF
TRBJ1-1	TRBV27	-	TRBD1	TGTGCCAGCAGTTCAAACAGGGGGAGCACTGAAGCTTTCTTT	CASSSNRGSTEAFF